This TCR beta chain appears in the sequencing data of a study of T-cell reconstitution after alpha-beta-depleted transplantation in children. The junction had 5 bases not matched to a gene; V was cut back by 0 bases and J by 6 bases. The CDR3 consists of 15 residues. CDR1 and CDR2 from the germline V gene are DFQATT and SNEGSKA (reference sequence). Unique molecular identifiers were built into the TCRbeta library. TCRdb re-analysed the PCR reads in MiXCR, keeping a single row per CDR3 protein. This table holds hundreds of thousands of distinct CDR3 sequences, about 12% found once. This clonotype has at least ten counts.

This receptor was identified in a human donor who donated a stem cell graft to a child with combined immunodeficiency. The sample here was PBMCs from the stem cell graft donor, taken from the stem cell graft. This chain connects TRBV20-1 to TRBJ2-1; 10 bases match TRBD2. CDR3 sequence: CSARDFLAGANEQFF. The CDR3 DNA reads TGCAGTGCTAGAGATTTCCTAGCGGGGGCCAATGAGCAGTTCTTC.